Following are 9 T cell receptor beta chains from one sample sequenced in a study of blood T cell repertoires in COVID-19. Sequencing was performed with immunoSEQ multiplex PCR; in TCRdb, only in-frame clones are kept and a portion is missing. Of 130,000 or so clones listed, 75% to 90% were seen once; the top ten hold 4.3%. Sequencing was done on a sample of peripheral blood. The receptors here all came from a human donor in a cohort sampled during active COVID-19.

The J gene is TRBJ1-2, the V gene TRBV9, with D possibly matching TRBD1 (6 bases). Germline V gene data show CDR1 as SGDLS and CDR2 as YYNGEE. This CDR3 contains 14 residues. The V and J ends lost 1 base and 8 bases respectively, with 15 bases between them. CDR3: CASSVLHTGLGYTF. The CDR3 DNA reads as TGTGCCAGCAGCGTATTACACACAGGGCTCGGCTACACCTTC.

The chain links TRBV7-9 to TRBJ1-1; the match to TRBD1 covers 8 bases. The germline V gene has CDR1 SEHNR and CDR2 FQNEAQ (reference sequence). Germline trimming cut 6 bases from V and 1 base from J; bases unmatched to any gene: 4. The CDR3 is 14 amino acids. DNA for the CDR3: TGTGCCAGCAGAGCAGGGGGCTGGAACACTGAAGCTTTCTTT. Translation gives CASRAGGWNTEAFF.

This sequence joins TRBV7-2 and TRBJ1-1; no reliable D call. Deletions cut 2 bases from V and 11 bases from J, with 15 bases between. CDR1 SGHTA and CDR2 FQGNSA come from the germline V gene. CDR3 length equals 13 residues. CDR3 coding DNA: TGTGCCAGCAGCTTAAGGATAAGCCCGGGGGCTTTCTTT. As protein: CASSLRISPGAFF.

This rearrangement joins TRBV9 to TRBJ2-7; 9 positions agree with TRBD1. Germline V gene sequence: CDR1 SGDLS, CDR2 YYNGEE. J gave up 3 bases and V 4 bases, and 5 bases lay outside the gene matches. This CDR3 has 14 amino acids. DNA of the CDR3: TGTGCCAGCAGCCCGGGACAGGGCCACTACGAGCAGTACTTC. Its protein is CASSPGQGHYEQYF.

This rearrangement joins TRBV10-3 to TRBJ1-2, with a weak D call TRBD1 (5 bases). Germline-derived CDR1 and CDR2 are ENHRY and SYGVKD. V was pared by 3 bases and J by 2 bases, with 13 bases between. The CDR3 totals 15 residues. This chain's CDR3 is CAISDRTTLNYGYTF. CDR3 sequence (DNA): TGTGCCATCAGTGACAGGACAACGCTAAACTATGGCTACACCTTC.

The chain couples TRBV9 to TRBJ2-1, with D tentatively TRBD2 (5 bases). This CDR3 is built from 14 residues. Trimming took off 3 bases at V and 8 bases at J, with 15 bases between the two ends. Germline V gene data show CDR1 as SGDLS and CDR2 as YYNGEE. The CDR3 is CASSAEDPSDEQFF. CDR3 DNA: TGTGCCAGCAGCGCGGAGGACCCGTCCGATGAGCAGTTCTTC.

This chain joins TRBV5-4 and TRBJ2-3; the match to TRBD2 covers 8 bases. The CDR3 spans 16 residues. The germline gives CDR1 SGHNT, CDR2 YYREEE (reference sequence). V was clipped by 4 bases and J by 4 bases; unmatched bases: 11. In nucleotides, the CDR3 is TGTGCCAGCAGCCTCCGGGGGGGTCCGGGTCCAGATACGCAGTATTTT. It yields the protein CASSLRGGPGPDTQYF.

This clone occurred a few times. The rearrangement links TRBV11-3 to TRBJ2-2; perhaps TRBD2 as D (5 bases). Germline CDR1 SGHNT, CDR2 YENEEA. Deletions cut 5 bases from V and 5 bases from J, with 12 bases between. There are 14 residues in the CDR3. CDR3 nucleotide sequence: TGTGCCAGCAGCCCCTTTCGGGGTACCGGGGAGCTGTTTTTT. Amino acid sequence: CASSPFRGTGELFF.

This chain uses TRBV9 with TRBJ1-2, with 7 bases lining up with TRBD1. V shed 3 bases, J shed 3 bases, and the junction held 8 bases outside the gene matches. Germline V gene lookup returns CDR1 SGDLS and CDR2 YYNGEE. This CDR3 has 15 amino acids. CDR3 residues: CASSERQGQDYGYTF. CDR3 sequence (DNA): TGTGCCAGCAGCGAGAGACAGGGTCAGGACTATGGCTACACCTTC.